This TCR beta chain came from a study of blood T cell repertoires in COVID-19. Repertoires were generated with immunoSEQ multiplex PCR, while TCRdb's copy carries only in-frame clones and drops some. The data hold hundreds of thousands of clones, with about 85% observed a single time. This sequence originates from a woman under 30 with acute or convalescent COVID-19. Specimen: peripheral blood.

CDR3 amino acids: CASSPLSQGEVNYEQYF. The CDR3 coding sequence is TGCGCCAGCAGCCCCCTTTCCCAGGGGGAAGTTAATTACGAGCAGTACTTC. The chain uses TRBV5-1 and TRBJ2-7; 7 positions match TRBD1. The length of the CDR3 is 17 residues. The V and J ends lost 4 bases and 4 bases, in that order; junction bases with no gene match: 17. The germline V gene encodes CDR1 SGHRS and CDR2 YFSETQ.